This T cell receptor (beta chain) came from a study of PD-1 blockade in classical Hodgkin lymphoma (dated by TCRdb to the early 2020s). Regarding the research as a whole: Nivolumab dosing was 3 mg/kg intravenously every 2 weeks, continuing until either disease progression or unacceptable toxicity. To define a peripheral blood immune signature of response to PD-1 blockade in classical Hodgkin lymphoma, the study combined TCR beta sequencing with CyTOF.

In light of the paper, this sample's time point label describes: cycle 4 day 1 (C4D1), after 6 weeks of nivolumab. Every trial patient had relapsed after autologous stem cell transplantation, and cohorts A, B and C differed in prior brentuximab vedotin exposure. The trial cohort included 55 to 65 patients with relapsed/refractory classical Hodgkin lymphoma, and each patient had a best overall response of complete response, partial response or progressive disease. Trial patients were treated with single-agent nivolumab in the multi-cohort phase II CheckMate 205 trial. An independent review committee assessed best overall response by applying the 2007 International Working Group response criteria. PBMCs from the trial were collected at three points: immediately before nivolumab initiation (C1D1), and during therapy at cycle 2 day 1 and cycle 4 day 1. Peripheral blood was collected in 8 mL Vacutainer Cell Preparation Tubes, from which PBMCs were isolated by centrifugation and then cryopreserved.

General findings and caveats noted by the study authors: By C4D1, a significant rise was seen in CD4+ TCR diversity but not in CD8+ TCR diversity (p=0.0027 vs p=0.16), and the rise was most apparent among complete responders (p=0.02). Trial patients with a complete response had baseline diversity similar to that of newly diagnosed patients, while partial responders and progressors had significantly lower diversity. The study was restricted to a single clinical trial cohort, and the causes of repertoire differences, possibly disease activity or prior therapy, were left undefined. Lower diversity was observed in patients in whom nivolumab was started less than 1 year after ASCT, and these patients were excluded from later analyses so that confounding by immune reconstitution would be avoided. Baseline TCR diversity was reported to be lower in newly diagnosed patients than in healthy donors and to be lower still in relapsed/refractory patients.

The trim is 3 bases for V and 5 bases for J, with a gap of 10 bases between the germline ends. Looking up the germline V gene (reference sequence) yields CDR1 LNHNV and CDR2 YYDKDF. The cysteine opens and the phenylalanine closes a CDR3 of 13 amino acids. Only the CDR3 DNA stays, 39 bases, in frame from base 1. Genomic DNA was isolated using the Qiagen DNeasy kit from unsorted PBMCs as well as from negatively selected CD4+ and CD8+ fractions. TCR beta CDR3 regions were subjected to amplification by immunoSEQ multiplex PCR with primers that anneal to V and J segments. A synthetic immune receptor repertoire was used to minimize amplification bias, and remaining bias was computationally removed after sequencing. On the authors' methods: Repertoire diversity was quantified as the Shannon entropy index using custom Python scripts. Unsorted, CD4+ and CD8+ repertoires were examined separately, except in combined analyses, for which CD4+ and CD8+ sequences were merged in silico. Clonal expansion was defined as at least a 2-fold frequency increase after treatment relative to C1D1, with a pseudocount of 0.5 for undetected baseline clones. Singleton clones were defined as clones with 0 or 1 copy at C1D1, and non-singleton clones were defined as clones with 2 or more copies. Clones expanded in unsorted samples were annotated as CD4+, CD8+ or unknown by matching protein sequences in sorted samples from the same patient. Diversity changes from C1D1 to C4D1 were tested in paired samples using Wilcoxon tests. The table comes from immuneACCESS by way of TCRdb, which keeps in-frame sequences with V and J called. Part of the clones is missing from these tables; in studies checked, under half for an unresolved V gene and the rest for unknown reasons. That table supplies the V and J calls and clone size; D and trimming were determined from the DNA. Present in this sample are tens of thousands of clones, about nine tenths of which were seen just once. The ten largest clonotypes hold about 2.9% of the sample.

Remarks on this clone: This receptor's antigen is unknown. Base qualities are missing; no much larger clone stands one base away.

The chain uses TRBV15 and TRBJ1-2; there is no confident call for the D gene. This material consisted of peripheral blood mononuclear cells (PBMCs), taken before the fourth cycle of nivolumab. The source of this sequence is a human donor with classical Hodgkin lymphoma. The CDR3 reads CATSRTGLYGYTF. The DNA sequence follows: TGTGCCACCAGCAGGACCGGACTATATGGCTACACCTTC.